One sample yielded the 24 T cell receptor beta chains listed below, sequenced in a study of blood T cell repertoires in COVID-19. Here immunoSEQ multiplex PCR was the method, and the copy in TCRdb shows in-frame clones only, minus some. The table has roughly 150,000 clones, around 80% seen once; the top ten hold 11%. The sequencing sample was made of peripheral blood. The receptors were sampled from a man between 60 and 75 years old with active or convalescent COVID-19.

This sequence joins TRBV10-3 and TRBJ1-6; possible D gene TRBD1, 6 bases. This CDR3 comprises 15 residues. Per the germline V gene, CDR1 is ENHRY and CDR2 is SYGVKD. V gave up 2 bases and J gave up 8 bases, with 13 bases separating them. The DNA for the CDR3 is TGTGCCATCAGTGAGGGGGCAGGGGAATATTCACCCCTCCACTTT. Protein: CAISEGAGEYSPLHF.

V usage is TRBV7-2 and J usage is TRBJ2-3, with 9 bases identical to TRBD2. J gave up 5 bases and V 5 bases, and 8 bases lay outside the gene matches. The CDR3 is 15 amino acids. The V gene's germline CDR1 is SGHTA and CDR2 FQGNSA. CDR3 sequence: CASSRGGAGGDTQYF. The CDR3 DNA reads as TGTGCCAGCAGCCGCGGGGGAGCGGGAGGAGATACGCAGTATTTT.

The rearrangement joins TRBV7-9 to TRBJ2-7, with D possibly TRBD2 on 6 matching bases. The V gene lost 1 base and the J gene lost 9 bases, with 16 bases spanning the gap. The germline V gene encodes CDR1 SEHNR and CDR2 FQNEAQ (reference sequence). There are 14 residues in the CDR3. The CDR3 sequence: CASSLGFQGGVQYF. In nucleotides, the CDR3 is TGTGCCAGCAGCTTAGGTTTCCAGGGAGGTGTGCAGTACTTC.

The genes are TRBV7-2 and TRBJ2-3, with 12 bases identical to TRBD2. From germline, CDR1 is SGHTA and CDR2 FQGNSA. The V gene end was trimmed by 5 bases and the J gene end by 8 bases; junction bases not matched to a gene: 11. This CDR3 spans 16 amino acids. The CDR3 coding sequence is TGTGCCAGCAGCGGCAGGACTAGCGGGAATCGAGTTACGCAGTATTTT. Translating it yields CASSGRTSGNRVTQYF.

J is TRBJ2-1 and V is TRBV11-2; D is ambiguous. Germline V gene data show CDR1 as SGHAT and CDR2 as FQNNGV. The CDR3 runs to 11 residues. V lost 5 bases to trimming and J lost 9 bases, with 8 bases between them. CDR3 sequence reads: CASSPPGEQFF. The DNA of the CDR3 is TGTGCCAGCAGCCCGCCGGGTGAGCAGTTCTTC.

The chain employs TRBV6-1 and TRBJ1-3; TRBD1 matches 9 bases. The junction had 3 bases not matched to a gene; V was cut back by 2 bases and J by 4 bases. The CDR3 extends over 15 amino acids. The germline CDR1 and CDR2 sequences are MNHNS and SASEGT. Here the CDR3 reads CASSEIDRGGNTIYF. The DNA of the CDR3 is TGTGCCAGCAGTGAAATAGACAGGGGGGGAAACACCATATATTTT.

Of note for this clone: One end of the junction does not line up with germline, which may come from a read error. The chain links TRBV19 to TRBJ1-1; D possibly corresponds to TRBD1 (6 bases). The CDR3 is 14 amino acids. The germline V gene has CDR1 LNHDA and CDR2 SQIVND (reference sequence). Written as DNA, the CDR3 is TGTGCCAGTCAACGGGGACACATGAACGCTGAAGCTTTCTTT. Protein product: CASQRGHMNAEAFF.

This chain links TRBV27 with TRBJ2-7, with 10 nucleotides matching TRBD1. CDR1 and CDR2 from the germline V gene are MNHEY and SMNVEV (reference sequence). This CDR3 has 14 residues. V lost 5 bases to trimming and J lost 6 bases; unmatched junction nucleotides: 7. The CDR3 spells CASSLPGQGFEQYF. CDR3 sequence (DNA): TGTGCCAGCAGTCTTCCGGGACAGGGGTTCGAGCAGTACTTC.

CDR3 nucleotides: TGTGCCGTTCGGGAAGACAGGGGGAGGCGGAACACTGAAGCTTTCTTT. It is translated as CAVREDRGRRNTEAFF. V gene TRBV19 combines with J gene TRBJ1-1, with 9 bases that match TRBD1. Looked up from germline, CDR1 is LNHDA and CDR2 is SQIVND (reference sequence). V gave up 11 bases and J gave up 1 base; unmatched junction bases: 14. This CDR3 is 16 amino acids long.

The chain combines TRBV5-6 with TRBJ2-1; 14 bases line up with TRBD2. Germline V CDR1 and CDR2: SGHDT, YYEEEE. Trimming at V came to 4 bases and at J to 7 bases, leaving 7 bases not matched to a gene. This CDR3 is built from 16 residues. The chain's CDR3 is CASSPSGTSGRNEQFF. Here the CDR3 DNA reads TGTGCCAGCAGCCCGTCCGGGACTAGCGGGAGAAATGAGCAGTTCTTC.

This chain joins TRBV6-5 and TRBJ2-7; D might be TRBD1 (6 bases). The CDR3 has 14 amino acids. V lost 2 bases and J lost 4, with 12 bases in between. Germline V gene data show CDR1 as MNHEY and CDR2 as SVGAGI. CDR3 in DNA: TGTGCCAGCAGTTACCTCCCCGGACAGTACGAGCAGTACTTC. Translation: CASSYLPGQYEQYF.

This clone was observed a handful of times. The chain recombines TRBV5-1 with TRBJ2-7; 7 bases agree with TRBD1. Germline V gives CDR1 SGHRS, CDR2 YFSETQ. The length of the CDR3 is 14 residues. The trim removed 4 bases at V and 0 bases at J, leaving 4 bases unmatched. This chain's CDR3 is CASSGQVSSYEQYF. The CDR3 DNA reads TGCGCCAGCAGCGGACAGGTGAGCTCCTACGAGCAGTACTTC.

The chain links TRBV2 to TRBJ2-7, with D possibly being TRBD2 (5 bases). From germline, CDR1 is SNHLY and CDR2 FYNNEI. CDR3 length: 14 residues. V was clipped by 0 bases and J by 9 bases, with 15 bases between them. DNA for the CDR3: TGTGCCAGCAGTGAAGCGGCGGGCCCCACACGGCAGTACTTC. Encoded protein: CASSEAAGPTRQYF.

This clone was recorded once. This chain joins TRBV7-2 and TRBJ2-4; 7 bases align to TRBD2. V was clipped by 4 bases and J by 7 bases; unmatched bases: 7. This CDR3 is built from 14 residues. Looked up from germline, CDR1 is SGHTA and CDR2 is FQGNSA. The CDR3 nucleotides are TGTGCCAGCAGCTCAGGACTAGATAGGAACATTCAGTACTTC. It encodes CASSSGLDRNIQYF. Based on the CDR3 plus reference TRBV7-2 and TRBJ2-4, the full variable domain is GAGVSQSPSNKVTEKGKDVELRCDPISGHTALYWYRQSLGQGLEFLIYFQGNSAPDKSGLPSDRFSAERTGGSVSTLTIQRTQQEDSAVYLCASSSGLDRNIQYFGAGTRLSVL.

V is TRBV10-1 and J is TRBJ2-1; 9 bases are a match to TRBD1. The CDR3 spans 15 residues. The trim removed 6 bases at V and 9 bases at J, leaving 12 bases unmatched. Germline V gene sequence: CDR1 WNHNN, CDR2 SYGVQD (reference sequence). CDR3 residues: CASSAGTGPFVEQFF. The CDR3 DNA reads TGCGCCAGCAGCGCCGGGACAGGGCCCTTCGTTGAGCAGTTCTTC.

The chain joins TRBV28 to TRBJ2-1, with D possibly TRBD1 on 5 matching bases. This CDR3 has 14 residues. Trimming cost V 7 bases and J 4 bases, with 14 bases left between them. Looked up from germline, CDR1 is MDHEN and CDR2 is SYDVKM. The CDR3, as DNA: TGTGCCAGCAAGGGGCCCCAAAGATACAATGAGCAGTTCTTC. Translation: CASKGPQRYNEQFF.

The CDR3 sequence is CASRDHRGLYGYTF. CDR3 in DNA: TGTGCCAGCAGGGACCACAGGGGCCTCTATGGCTACACCTTC. The chain joins TRBV5-6 to TRBJ1-2, with 7 bases lining up with TRBD1. Per the germline V gene, CDR1 is SGHDT and CDR2 is YYEEEE. The CDR3 is 14 amino acids. Unmatched junction bases numbered 8, after V lost 5 bases and J lost 4 bases.

The CDR3 DNA follows: TGTGCCAGCAGCCCCCCAGGGCCCTATGGCTACACCTTC. Its protein is CASSPPGPYGYTF. V and J are TRBV5-6 and TRBJ1-2, with D possibly being TRBD1 (5 bases). The CDR3 is made up of 13 amino acids. The V and J ends lost 4 bases and 4 bases respectively, with 11 bases between them. The germline V gene has CDR1 SGHDT and CDR2 YYEEEE.

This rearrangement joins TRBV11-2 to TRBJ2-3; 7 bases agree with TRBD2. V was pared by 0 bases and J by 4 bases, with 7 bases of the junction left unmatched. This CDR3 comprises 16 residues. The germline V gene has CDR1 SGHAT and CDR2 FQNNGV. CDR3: CASSLDLTGGSDTQYF. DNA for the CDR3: TGTGCCAGCAGCTTAGATCTAACGGGAGGCTCAGATACGCAGTATTTT.

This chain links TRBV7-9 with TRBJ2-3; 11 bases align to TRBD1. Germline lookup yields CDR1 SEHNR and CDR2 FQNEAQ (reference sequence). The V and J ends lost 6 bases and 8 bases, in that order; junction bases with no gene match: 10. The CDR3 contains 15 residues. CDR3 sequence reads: CASSYGQGAHSTQYF. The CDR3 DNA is TGTGCCAGCAGTTACGGACAGGGGGCGCATAGTACGCAGTATTTT.

The DNA for the CDR3 is TGTGCCAGCAGCCCAGTACAGGGGGCCGACCCGCGTGGCTACACCTTC. Translating it yields CASSPVQGADPRGYTF. The chain joins TRBV2 to TRBJ1-2; TRBD1 matches at 9 bases. CDR1 is SNHLY and CDR2 is FYNNEI in the germline V gene. Trimming cost V 6 bases and J 7 bases; bases outside gene matches: 15. The CDR3 consists of 16 residues.

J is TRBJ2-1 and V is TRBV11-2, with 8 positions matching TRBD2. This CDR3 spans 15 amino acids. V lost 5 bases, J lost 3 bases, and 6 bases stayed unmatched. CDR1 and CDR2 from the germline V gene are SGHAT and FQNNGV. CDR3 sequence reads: CASSGGGTLYNEQFF. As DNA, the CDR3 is TGTGCCAGCAGCGGCGGGGGGACCCTCTACAATGAGCAGTTCTTC.

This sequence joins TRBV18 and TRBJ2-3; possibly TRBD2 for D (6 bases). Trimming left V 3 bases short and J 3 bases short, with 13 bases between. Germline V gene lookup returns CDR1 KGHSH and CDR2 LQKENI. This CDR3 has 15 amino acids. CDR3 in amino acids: CASSPWRDGTDTQYF. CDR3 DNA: TGTGCCAGCTCACCGTGGAGGGATGGTACAGATACGCAGTATTTT.

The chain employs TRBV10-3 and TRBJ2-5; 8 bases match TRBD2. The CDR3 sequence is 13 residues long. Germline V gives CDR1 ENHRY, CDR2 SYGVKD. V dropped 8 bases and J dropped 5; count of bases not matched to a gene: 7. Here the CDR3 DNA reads TGTGCCATCGGGGAGCGGGAGACGGAGACCCAGTACTTC. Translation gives CAIGERETETQYF.